This passage covers 18 T cell receptor beta chains from one sample sequenced in a study of blood T cell repertoires in COVID-19. The repertoire was sequenced with immunoSEQ multiplex PCR; TCRdb's copy has only in-frame clones and lacks some. The data contain 120,000 to 150,000 clones, 80% to 90% of them singletons. What was sequenced was peripheral blood. These receptors were obtained from a woman aged 60-75 years with COVID-19, enrolled during active disease.

This sequence joins TRBV5-1 and TRBJ1-2; D not resolved. The germline CDR1 and CDR2 sequences are SGHRS and YFSETQ. The CDR3 contains 12 residues. Trimming shortened V by 0 bases and J by 7 bases, and 7 bases separated the two germline ends. The CDR3 spells CASSLEGGGYTF. CDR3 bases: TGCGCCAGCAGCTTGGAGGGAGGTGGCTACACCTTC.

The chain carries TRBV6-5 and TRBJ1-5; perhaps TRBD1 as D (6 bases). The CDR3 spans 15 residues. From germline, CDR1 is MNHEY and CDR2 SVGAGI. The V end was cut by 6 bases, the J end by 0 bases, with 12 bases between. The CDR3 sequence: CASSRQVDSNQPQHF. The CDR3 region has the DNA TGTGCCAGCAGCCGACAGGTAGATAGCAATCAGCCCCAGCATTTT.

This chain uses TRBV7-2 with TRBJ2-3, with 11 positions matching TRBD2. Germline V gene sequence: CDR1 SGHTA, CDR2 FQGNSA. With V trimmed by 2 bases and J by 4 bases, 8 bases remained unmatched. The CDR3 is made up of 17 amino acids. CDR3 sequence (DNA): TGTGCCAGCAGCTTACAACTAGCGGGGGAGATGGCAGATACGCAGTATTTT. Protein product: CASSLQLAGEMADTQYF.

The J gene is TRBJ2-7, the V gene TRBV29-1; D perhaps matches TRBD2 (7 bases). The germline gives CDR1 SQVTM, CDR2 ANQGSEA. This CDR3 has 13 residues. The V end lost 5 bases, the J end lost 0 bases, and 11 bases lay between the germline ends. CDR3: CSVWGGVSYEQYF. CDR3 coding DNA: TGCAGCGTTTGGGGGGGCGTCTCCTACGAGCAGTACTTC.

This rearrangement joins TRBV7-9 to TRBJ1-2, with a possible D match to TRBD1 (6 bases). The CDR3 contains 16 residues. Trimming stripped 4 bases from V and 3 bases from J, with 18 bases between. The V gene's germline CDR1 is SEHNR and CDR2 FQNEAQ (reference sequence). CDR3 protein: CASSYIPMDSYYGYTF. DNA for the CDR3: TGTGCCAGCAGCTATATCCCGATGGACAGTTACTATGGCTACACCTTC.

V is TRBV9 and J is TRBJ2-3, with 8 bases fitting TRBD2. Germline assignment: CDR1 SGDLS and CDR2 YYNGEE. There are 14 residues in the CDR3. V was pared by 3 bases and J by 4 bases, with 4 bases of the junction left unmatched. The CDR3 protein is CASSAGGQADTQYF. CDR3 coding DNA: TGTGCCAGCAGCGCGGGGGGGCAAGCAGATACGCAGTATTTT.

This rearrangement joins TRBV12-3 or TRBV12-4 to TRBJ2-2; D call uncertain. Trimming cost V 6 bases and J 7 bases, with 12 bases left between them. This CDR3 spans 13 amino acids. The DNA for the CDR3 is TGTGCCAGCAGCCGAGGAAGAAACGGGGAGCTGTTTTTT. Amino acids: CASSRGRNGELFF.

This clone was seen only a few times. CDR3 region: CASSQVPGERDEQYF. The CDR3 DNA reads as TGTGCCAGCAGCCAAGTTCCAGGGGAAAGGGACGAGCAGTACTTC. The J gene is TRBJ2-7, the V gene TRBV3-1 (or the pseudogene TRBV3-2); D may be TRBD1 (6 bases). Trimming removed 1 base from V and 5 bases from J, with 15 bases in between. The CDR3 is 15 residues long. The germline gives CDR1 LGHDT, CDR2 YNNKEL (reference sequence).

The chain has TRBV2 and TRBJ1-3, with D possibly being TRBD1 (5 bases). Germline V gives CDR1 SNHLY, CDR2 FYNNEI. Trimming took off 4 bases at V and 0 bases at J, with 10 bases between the two ends. The CDR3 covers 15 residues. The CDR3 DNA reads TGTGCCAGCAGTGCGGGACTGACCTCTGGAAACACCATATATTTT. This sequence encodes CASSAGLTSGNTIYF.

The genes are TRBV3-1 (or the pseudogene TRBV3-2) and TRBJ2-1; TRBD2 matches at 7 bases. V was clipped by 1 base and J by 2 bases; unmatched bases: 2. The CDR3 has 15 residues. The germline gives CDR1 LGHDT, CDR2 YNNKEL (reference sequence). The CDR3 protein is CASSQVGGTYNEQFF. For the CDR3, the DNA is TGTGCCAGCAGCCAAGTCGGGGGGACCTACAATGAGCAGTTCTTC.

This chain connects TRBV5-1 to TRBJ2-7; 7 bases are a match to TRBD1. Germline V CDR1 and CDR2: SGHRS, YFSETQ. The CDR3 consists of 13 residues. With 4 bases clipped from V and 3 bases from J, the junction kept 4 bases outside the gene matches. The CDR3 here is CASSLGQSYEQYF. Here the CDR3 DNA reads TGCGCCAGCAGCCTGGGACAGAGCTACGAGCAGTACTTC.

The chain uses TRBV19 and TRBJ1-6; 10 nucleotides agree with TRBD1. After removal of 2 bases from V and 10 bases from J, the junction contained 8 bases not matched to a gene. The CDR3 is 16 residues long. Per germline, CDR1 LNHDA and CDR2 SQIVND (reference sequence). The CDR3: CASSIPGQGIASPLHF. For the CDR3, the DNA is TGTGCCAGTAGTATACCGGGACAGGGGATCGCATCACCCCTCCACTTT. The full variable domain, rest sourced from reference TRBV19 and TRBJ1-6, is DGGITQSPKYLFRKEGQNVTLSCEQNLNHDAMYWYRQDPGQGLRLIYYSQIVNDFQKGDIAEGYSVSREKKESFPLTVTSAQKNPTAFYLCASSIPGQGIASPLHFGNGTRLTVT.

The J gene is TRBJ1-4, the V gene TRBV27; TRBD1 might be the D (5 bases). Germline CDR1 and CDR2: MNHEY and SMNVEV (reference sequence). With 4 bases removed from V and 2 bases from J, the gap between germline ends came to 14 bases. This CDR3 region has 16 residues. For the CDR3, the DNA is TGTGCCAGCAGTTGGGGGGTGGGAGATACTAATGAAAAACTGTTTTTT. Protein: CASSWGVGDTNEKLFF.

This clone was seen just once. J is TRBJ2-5 and V is TRBV5-1; tentative D call: TRBD2 (6 bases). V lost 2 bases, J lost 5 bases, and 10 bases lay in between. The CDR3 has 13 amino acids. The germline gives CDR1 SGHRS, CDR2 YFSETQ. The CDR3 DNA sequence: TGCGCCAGCAGCTTAGGAGGGGAGGAGACCCAGTACTTC. Protein sequence: CASSLGGEETQYF.

Only a few counts were recorded for this clone. The chain combines TRBV30 with TRBJ2-5; D is possibly TRBD2 (7 bases). This CDR3 is built from 19 residues. Trimming took off 0 bases at V and 3 bases at J, with 26 bases between the two ends. CDR1 is GTSNPN, CDR2 SVGIG, per germline (reference sequence). Here the CDR3 reads CAWSVPPPRLREGEETQYF. The CDR3 DNA follows: TGTGCCTGGAGTGTACCCCCCCCTCGTTTAAGGGAGGGGGAAGAGACCCAGTACTTC.

This clone was seen a single time. This chain connects TRBV28 to TRBJ2-1; 8 nucleotides agree with TRBD1. Per germline, CDR1 MDHEN and CDR2 SYDVKM. V was pared by 2 bases and J by 7 bases, with 4 bases of the junction left unmatched. There are 14 residues in the CDR3. In DNA, the CDR3 is TGTGCCAGCAGTTTACAGGGGGCGGTGAATGAGCAGTTCTTC. Translated, it gives CASSLQGAVNEQFF.

The chain couples TRBV19 to TRBJ2-2; 12 nucleotides match TRBD2. Germline trimming cut 4 bases from V and 1 base from J; bases unmatched to any gene: 1. Germline V gene data show CDR1 as LNHDA and CDR2 as SQIVND (reference sequence). CDR3 length: 16 residues. In nucleotides, the CDR3 is TGTGCCAGTAGTAGACTAGCGGGGGAGAACACCGGGGAGCTGTTTTTT. This encodes CASSRLAGENTGELFF.

V usage is TRBV6-6 and J usage is TRBJ1-5; D call uncertain. The V gene's germline CDR1 is MNHNY and CDR2 SVGAGI (reference sequence). The CDR3 sequence is 14 residues long. The V end lost 6 bases, the J end lost 0 bases, and 9 bases lay between the germline ends. Here the CDR3 reads CASSLYSSNQPQHF. CDR3 DNA: TGTGCCAGCAGCCTGTACAGTAGCAATCAGCCCCAGCATTTT.